These 15 T cell receptor beta chains originate from one sample sequenced in a study of blood T cell repertoires in COVID-19. Only in-frame clones appear in the TCRdb table, and some are missing; sequencing was by immunoSEQ multiplex PCR. The sample includes some 270,000 clones, approximately 89% of them seen just once. Material for sequencing was peripheral blood. The receptors shown here come from a man aged 35 to 55 with active or convalescent COVID-19.

The V call is TRBV27, the J call TRBJ1-6; 10 bases line up with TRBD1. Germline V gene sequence: CDR1 MNHEY, CDR2 SMNVEV (reference sequence). CDR3 length: 15 residues. J lost 10 bases, V lost 0 bases, and 3 bases had no gene match. The chain's CDR3 is CASSLSGTGVSPLHF. The CDR3, as DNA: TGTGCCAGCAGTTTATCCGGGACAGGGGTCTCACCCCTCCACTTT.

The CDR3 nucleotides read TGTGCCTGGAGTACTGCGGCCAACGTCCTGACTTTC. It yields the protein CAWSTAANVLTF. This rearrangement joins TRBV30 to TRBJ2-6; D remains unclear. Trimming left V 2 bases short and J 6 bases short, with 5 bases between. The CDR3 is made up of 12 amino acids. From germline, CDR1 is GTSNPN and CDR2 SVGIG (reference sequence).

Comment on this clone: The same CDR3 is also encoded by other DNA sequences in this sample. The chain combines TRBV28 with TRBJ1-3; D remains unclear. This CDR3 has 12 amino acids. V lost 3 bases to trimming and J lost 4 bases, with 4 bases between them. CDR1 is MDHEN, CDR2 SYDVKM, per germline. CDR3 sequence reads: CASSFRGNTIYF. As DNA, the CDR3 is TGTGCCAGCAGTTTCAGGGGAAACACCATATATTTT. Supplemented by reference TRBV28 and TRBJ1-3, the full variable domain reads DVKVTQSSRYLVKRTGEKVFLECVQDMDHENMFWYRQDPGLGLRLIYFSYDVKMKEKGDIPEGYSVSREKKERFSLILESASTNQTSMYLCASSFRGNTIYFGEGSWLTVV.

V gene TRBV14 combines with J gene TRBJ1-2; maybe TRBD1 (6 bases). Between the trimmed V and J ends, which lost 1 base and 0 bases, there was a span of 12 bases. CDR3 length: 16 amino acids. Per germline, CDR1 SGHDN and CDR2 FVKESK. The CDR3 loop reads CASSQVWGRSNYGYTF. CDR3 DNA: TGTGCCAGCAGCCAAGTGTGGGGGCGTTCTAACTATGGCTACACCTTC.

The chain has TRBV29-1 and TRBJ2-5, with 12 positions matching TRBD1. In germline, CDR1 is SQVTM, CDR2 ANQGSEA. After removal of 5 bases from V and 5 bases from J, the junction contained 12 bases not matched to a gene. This CDR3 is built from 16 residues. The CDR3 loop is CSVYGMGTGGAETQYF. CDR3 coding DNA: TGCAGCGTTTATGGGATGGGGACAGGGGGCGCGGAGACCCAGTACTTC. Combining the CDR3 with reference TRBV29-1 and TRBJ2-5 gives the whole variable domain SAVISQKPSRDICQRGTSLTIQCQVDSQVTMMFWYRQQPGQSLTLIATANQGSEATYESGFVIDKFPISRPNLTFSTLTVSNMSPEDSSIYLCSVYGMGTGGAETQYFGPGTRLLVL.

This clone has only one observation. V gene TRBV6-5 combines with J gene TRBJ1-6; a possible D gene is TRBD1 (6 bases). Per the germline V gene, CDR1 is MNHEY and CDR2 is SVGAGI. V lost 6 bases and J lost 8, with 14 bases in between. This CDR3 comprises 14 residues. The chain's CDR3 is CASSLRQVYSPLHF. Written as DNA, the CDR3 is TGTGCCAGCAGCCTCAGACAGGTTTATTCACCCCTCCACTTT.

The genes are TRBV28 and TRBJ1-1, with 8 nucleotides matching TRBD1. The V gene end was trimmed by 6 bases and the J gene end by 4 bases; junction bases not matched to a gene: 4. Germline assignment: CDR1 MDHEN and CDR2 SYDVKM. The CDR3 extends over 13 amino acids. CDR3 in amino acids: CASSRTGPTEAFF. DNA of the CDR3: TGTGCCAGCAGCCGGACAGGGCCCACTGAAGCTTTCTTT. Looking up the rest from reference TRBV28 and TRBJ1-1 gives the full variable domain: DVKVTQSSRYLVKRTGEKVFLECVQDMDHENMFWYRQDPGLGLRLIYFSYDVKMKEKGDIPEGYSVSREKKERFSLILESASTNQTSMYLCASSRTGPTEAFFGQGTRLTVV.

This sequence joins TRBV3-1 (or the pseudogene TRBV3-2) and TRBJ1-2; unclear D gene. The V gene lost 4 bases and the J gene lost 4 bases, with 13 bases spanning the gap. The germline gives CDR1 LGHDT, CDR2 YNNKEL (reference sequence). The CDR3 covers 14 residues. The CDR3 DNA sequence: TGTGCCAGCAGCCGCCGGAGCCAGACCTATGGCTACACCTTC. Residues: CASSRRSQTYGYTF.

The rearrangement links TRBV10-3 to TRBJ1-5; TRBD1 is a possible D gene (6 bases). CDR3 length: 17 amino acids. V was trimmed by 3 bases and J by 0 bases, leaving 15 bases between them. In germline, CDR1 is ENHRY, CDR2 SYGVKD. The CDR3 here is CAISDQQGPYSNQPQHF. The DNA of the CDR3 is TGTGCCATCAGTGATCAACAGGGTCCCTATAGCAATCAGCCCCAGCATTTT.

The chain is built from TRBV5-1 and TRBJ2-6; 8 positions agree with TRBD1. This CDR3 has 17 amino acids. The germline V gene has CDR1 SGHRS and CDR2 YFSETQ. V gave up 4 bases and J gave up 2 bases; unmatched junction bases: 8. The CDR3 coding sequence is TGCGCCAGCAGCCCCGGACAGGGATCTGCTGGGGCCAACGTCCTGACTTTC. This translates into CASSPGQGSAGANVLTF.

This clone occurred a few times. The CDR3 sequence: CASSYEKGNYGYTF. The CDR3 nucleotides are TGTGCCAGCAGTTATGAGAAGGGGAACTATGGCTACACCTTC. The rearrangement links TRBV6-5 to TRBJ1-2; D might be TRBD1 (5 bases). In germline, CDR1 is MNHEY, CDR2 SVGAGI. Trimming took off 3 bases at V and 2 bases at J, with 10 bases between the two ends. The CDR3 runs 14 residues.

V gene TRBV29-1 combines with J gene TRBJ1-1; D is unresolved. Germline V gene lookup returns CDR1 SQVTM and CDR2 ANQGSEA. Trimming cost V 7 bases and J 1 base, with 10 bases left between them. The CDR3 loop spans 12 amino acids. The CDR3 bases are TGCAGCGCCCCCCGGGGGAACACTGAAGCTTTCTTT. Its protein is CSAPRGNTEAFF.

The rearrangement uses TRBV13 and TRBJ1-2, with no clear D. V lost 5 bases and J 5 bases, leaving 15 bases between the germline ends. CDR1 is PRHDT, CDR2 FYEKMQ, per germline (reference sequence). The CDR3 consists of 14 residues. Here the CDR3 DNA reads TGTGCCAGCAGCCCAGGTCCCAGCCAGTATGGCTACACCTTC. This encodes CASSPGPSQYGYTF.

The chain employs TRBV11-3 and TRBJ2-7; D is undetermined. The CDR3 sequence is 13 residues long. Germline CDR1 reads SGHNT; CDR2 reads YENEEA. V was pared by 0 bases and J by 3 bases, with 6 bases between. The CDR3 nucleotides are TGTGCCAGCAGCTTAGACGGGTACTACGAGCAGTACTTC. Residues: CASSLDGYYEQYF.

The V call is TRBV18, the J call TRBJ1-2, with a possible D match to TRBD1 (5 bases). The V gene lost 4 bases and the J gene lost 0 bases, with 12 bases spanning the gap. The germline V gene encodes CDR1 KGHSH and CDR2 LQKENI. This CDR3 region has 15 residues. CDR3 region: CASSLSGLANYGYTF. The CDR3 DNA sequence: TGTGCCAGCTCACTCTCGGGACTCGCTAACTATGGCTACACCTTC.